Listed below are T cell receptor beta chains from one sample, sequenced in a study of PD-1 blockade in classical Hodgkin lymphoma. The repertoire was sequenced with immunoSEQ multiplex PCR; TCRdb's copy has only in-frame clones and lacks some. The sample holds over 25,000 clones, approximately 78% seen once. The source was peripheral blood mononuclear cells (PBMCs), collected before the second cycle of nivolumab. These receptor sequences come from a human donor with classical Hodgkin lymphoma. The CDR3 runs from the conserved cysteine through the conserved F or W. The order of the fields is V gene, CDR3 protein.

>TRBV28
CASSLAGGRVGELFF
>TRBV15
CATSDFSGELFF
>TRBV7-2
CASSPQTGGGYTF
>TRBV7-2
CASSLIEYGYTF
>TRBV2
CASSASGGAVKTQYF
>TRBV18
CASSLRETNSPLHF
>TRBV9
CASSAEGAVGRSGNTIYF
>TRBV10-3
CAISESPHATGELFF
>TRBV7-2
CASSLPGPGSRQYF
>TRBV28
CASRGLPGSYGYTF